This T cell receptor (beta chain) is drawn from a study of CD8 T cells in Susac syndrome. The RNA, about 0.5 to 1 ug, was put through reverse transcription using random hexamers. TCRdb reprocessed the immunoSEQ multiplex PCR reads with MiXCR, giving one entry per CDR3 protein. The repertoire consists of 150,000 to 200,000 distinct CDR3 sequences, with over 85% occurring once and the leading ten covering roughly 0.14%. The receptor was isolated from a human donor in good health. The specimen sequenced was CD4+ T cells from PBMCs.

Written as DNA, the CDR3 is TGTGCCAGTAGTAGCGGGGTATCCTACAATGAGCAGTTCTTC. This encodes CASSSGVSYNEQFF. The chain employs TRBV19 and TRBJ2-1; TRBD2 might be the D (6 bases). V lost 4 bases, J lost 1 base, and 8 bases lay in between. The CDR3 covers 14 residues. CDR1 is LNHDA and CDR2 is SQIVND in the germline V gene (reference sequence).